This T cell receptor beta chain emerged from a study of blood T cells in healthy people across ages. Overall study results and limits: Investigators treated diversity estimates from one million T cells as underestimates. Donors of long life had a larger count of naive CD4+ cells and greater diversity than aged donors.

Concerning this clonotype itself: Its specificity is not known.

Total RNA was extracted at no less than 5 micrograms per sample. Germline V gives CDR1 MNHEY, CDR2 SMNVEV (reference sequence). This CDR3 has 14 residues. Sample-barcoded 5' priming and a J-beta primer mix drove a second PCR of 7 to 11 cycles. TCRdb processed the 5' RACE reads anew with MiXCR; each CDR3 protein has one entry. The sample carries about 970,000 distinct CDR3 sequences, roughly half recorded once. Sequences were obtained from blood. V gene TRBV27 combines with J gene TRBJ2-5; 9 bases are a match to TRBD2. The last part of the DNA fits TRBJ2-7 better; the J call may be wrong. The clonotype was recovered from an older woman in good health. The CDR3 sequence: CASSHQTSGYEQYF. The CDR3 bases are TGTGCCAGCAGTCACCAGACTAGCGGCTACGAGCAGTACTTC.